One sample yielded the 22 T cell receptor beta chains listed below, sequenced in a study of HIV-infected children after antiretroviral therapy interruption. The TCR library was built from RNA with a 3' RACE protocol and unique molecular identifiers. MiXCR was run by TCRdb on the 3' RACE reads, yielding one entry per CDR3 protein. The data hold around 47,000 distinct CDR3 sequences, with roughly 4% observed a single time. Treatment described: PENTA 11 planned treatment interruption arm or continuous ART arm. Sample: CD45RA+ CD4+ T cells from PBMCs, pooled from several time points, taken from a donor given antiretroviral therapy, either interrupted or continuous. Subset defined: naive CD4+ CD45RA+ CD45RO- T cells. The receptor set was obtained from a pool of human donors with HIV.

This clonotype was counted ten times or more. J is TRBJ2-1 and V is TRBV12-3 or TRBV12-4; 8 bases align to TRBD2. The CDR3 has 16 residues. V was clipped by 9 bases and J by 9 bases; unmatched bases: 19. CDR3 sequence (DNA): TGTGCCAGTCTGACCTCGGGGGGGGCCCCCTCAAGTGAGCAGTTCTTC. It specifies CASLTSGGAPSSEQFF.

This clonotype was detected ten times or more. An end of the junction differs from the germline gene, which may be a read error. This sequence joins TRBV29-1 and TRBJ2-1, with D perhaps matching TRBD1 or TRBD2 (5 bases each). The CDR3 runs 15 residues. The germline gives CDR1 SQVTM, CDR2 ANQGSEA. The CDR3 DNA sequence: TGCAGCGTGGAAGACCGGGGCCTAACCTACAATGAGCAGTTCTTC. Amino acid sequence: CSVEDRGLTYNEQFF.

There are a few counts of this clonotype. The chain carries TRBV20-1 and TRBJ2-1; no clear D gene. Germline loops: CDR1 DFQATT, CDR2 SNEGSKA (reference sequence). Trimming left V 3 bases short and J 6 bases short, with 12 bases between. The CDR3 loop spans 13 amino acids. DNA for the CDR3: TGCAGTGCTAGGGCTAGTGTCGGCAATGAGCAGTTCTTC. It is translated as CSARASVGNEQFF.

This clonotype was recorded many times. The CDR3 loop is CSADQETQYF. DNA for the CDR3: TGCAGTGCTGATCAAGAGACCCAGTACTTC. The chain recombines TRBV20-1 with TRBJ2-5, with D hard to call. V shed 5 bases and J shed 2 bases, with 3 bases lying between them. Per germline, CDR1 DFQATT and CDR2 SNEGSKA (reference sequence). The CDR3 covers 10 residues.

This clonotype was counted many times. The chain combines TRBV7-2 with TRBJ2-7, with D maybe TRBD1 (6 bases). With 4 bases removed from V and 3 bases from J, the gap between germline ends came to 13 bases. The CDR3 contains 14 residues. Looked up from germline, CDR1 is SGHTA and CDR2 is FQGNSA. CDR3 in amino acids: CASSSSDRYYEQYF. The DNA for the CDR3 is TGTGCCAGCAGCTCTTCCGACAGGTACTACGAGCAGTACTTC.

This clonotype was seen at least ten times. The chain recombines TRBV28 with TRBJ1-5; the D gene is possibly TRBD1 (5 bases). The germline V gene encodes CDR1 MDHEN and CDR2 SYDVKM. Trimming stripped 4 bases from V and 4 bases from J, with 17 bases between. This CDR3 has 16 residues. CDR3 in DNA: TGTGCCAGCAGTTCCCCCGGGGGGGTCCGGAATCAGCCCCAGCATTTT. It yields the protein CASSSPGGVRNQPQHF.

This clonotype was observed at least ten times. V usage is TRBV29-1 and J usage is TRBJ2-7; 9 bases map to TRBD1. Germline lookup yields CDR1 SQVTM and CDR2 ANQGSEA. J gave up 3 bases and V 6 bases, and 6 bases lay outside the gene matches. This CDR3 has 13 residues. CDR3 protein: CSVWGQGDYEQYF. The CDR3 region has the DNA TGCAGCGTATGGGGACAGGGAGACTACGAGCAGTACTTC.

This clonotype was observed a handful of times. This chain joins TRBV12-3 or TRBV12-4 and TRBJ2-7; maybe TRBD1 (5 bases). The V and J ends lost 5 bases and 3 bases respectively, with 14 bases between them. CDR3 length: 14 residues. The CDR3: CASSATQAHYEQYF. The CDR3 DNA reads TGTGCCAGCAGTGCCACACAGGCCCACTACGAGCAGTACTTC.

The sample holds many counts of this clonotype. V and J are TRBV28 and TRBJ2-1, with D possibly being TRBD1 or TRBD2 (6 bases each). CDR3 length equals 17 residues. Germline CDR1 MDHEN, CDR2 SYDVKM. Trimming took off 6 bases at V and 4 bases at J, with 22 bases between the two ends. The CDR3 DNA sequence: TGTGCCAGCAGCCCCGTAACAGGGCCGGGGGTTTACAATGAGCAGTTCTTC. Encoded protein: CASSPVTGPGVYNEQFF.

This clonotype was counted ten times or more. The chain combines TRBV6-2 or TRBV6-3 with TRBJ1-5; tentative D call: TRBD1 (6 bases). V was cut by 6 bases and J by 6 bases, with 15 bases left in between. The CDR3 has 14 residues. Germline-derived CDR1 and CDR2 are MNHEY and SVGEGT. The CDR3 region is CASSQQGVVQPQHF. CDR3 DNA: TGTGCCAGCAGCCAACAGGGTGTTGTTCAGCCCCAGCATTTT.

The chain employs TRBV20-1 and TRBJ1-2, with D unclear. The V end lost 1 base, the J end lost 0 bases, and 12 bases lay between the germline ends. The CDR3 has 15 residues. The germline V gene encodes CDR1 DFQATT and CDR2 SNEGSKA (reference sequence). CDR3 sequence reads: CSARGGTGTNYGYTF. The CDR3 region has the DNA TGCAGTGCTAGAGGGGGTACTGGAACTAACTATGGCTACACCTTC.

This chain joins TRBV28 and TRBJ1-5; a possible D gene is TRBD1 (6 bases). The V and J ends lost 5 bases and 1 base respectively, with 21 bases between them. The length of the CDR3 is 18 residues. CDR1 MDHEN and CDR2 SYDVKM come from the germline V gene. CDR3 sequence (DNA): TGTGCCAGCAGTGCGGGACAAGGGAAGAGGGGGAGCAATCAGCCCCAGCATTTT. Translating gives CASSAGQGKRGSNQPQHF.

This clonotype was picked up many times. CDR3 residues: CASSPRETTEAEQYF. In DNA form, the CDR3 reads TGTGCCAGCTCTCCGAGGGAGACTACCGAGGCCGAGCAGTACTTC. The chain uses TRBV3-1 and TRBJ2-7, with D possibly TRBD2 on 5 matching bases. V lost 8 bases and J 6 bases, leaving 23 bases between the germline ends. This CDR3 comprises 15 residues. CDR1 LGHDT and CDR2 YNNKEL come from the germline V gene (reference sequence).

Many counts were recorded for this clonotype. This chain links TRBV20-1 with TRBJ2-3; unclear D gene. The CDR3 contains 10 residues. V lost 3 bases and J 4 bases, leaving 2 bases between the germline ends. Germline values: CDR1 DFQATT, CDR2 SNEGSKA (reference sequence). The CDR3 bases are TGCAGTGCTAGTCCAGATACGCAGTATTTT. It specifies CSASPDTQYF.

This clonotype was detected a few times. The chain carries TRBV12-3 or TRBV12-4 and TRBJ1-1; 9 nucleotides line up with TRBD1. V was clipped by 6 bases and J by 8 bases; unmatched bases: 10. The CDR3 is 14 amino acids. The chain's CDR3 is CASSQQGAGREAFF. DNA for the CDR3: TGTGCCAGCAGCCAACAGGGGGCTGGTCGGGAAGCTTTCTTT.

This clonotype was seen many times. V usage is TRBV2 and J usage is TRBJ1-2; D is uncertain. The CDR3 spans 15 residues. The V gene lost 4 bases and the J gene lost 8 bases, with 20 bases spanning the gap. Looked up from germline, CDR1 is SNHLY and CDR2 is FYNNEI. This CDR3 is CASSGARPSTKGYTF. The DNA of the CDR3 is TGTGCCAGCAGTGGCGCTCGGCCATCTACGAAGGGCTACACCTTC. The whole variable domain, remainder taken from reference TRBV2 and TRBJ1-2, is EPEVTQTPSHQVTQMGQEVILRCVPISNHLYFYWYRQILGQKVEFLVSFYNNEISEKSEIFDDQFSVERPDGSNFTLKIRSTKLEDSAMYFCASSGARPSTKGYTFGSGTRLTVV.

The genes are TRBV5-1 and TRBJ2-7; D is perhaps TRBD1 (5 bases). CDR3 length: 12 residues. Per germline, CDR1 SGHRS and CDR2 YFSETQ. V lost 0 bases and J lost 6, with 7 bases in between. The CDR3 nucleotides are TGCGCCAGCAGCTTGGACAGGTCCGAGCAGTACTTC. This sequence encodes CASSLDRSEQYF.

Many counts were recorded for this clonotype. The V and J genes are TRBV27 and TRBJ1-4, with D perhaps matching TRBD1 (6 bases). This CDR3 is built from 13 residues. Germline CDR1 and CDR2: MNHEY and SMNVEV (reference sequence). V dropped 0 bases and J dropped 14 bases, with 13 bases sitting between them. The CDR3 region has the DNA TGTGCCAGCAGTTTATCGCGGCAGGGGATTCTGTTTTTT. Protein sequence: CASSLSRQGILFF.

This clonotype came up many times. The chain couples TRBV3-1 to TRBJ2-7, with D possibly TRBD2 on 6 matching bases. The CDR3 is 15 residues long. Deletions cut 0 bases from V and 2 bases from J, with 11 bases between. CDR1 LGHDT and CDR2 YNNKEL come from the germline V gene (reference sequence). CDR3 region: CASSQDWGGTYEQYF. In nucleotides, the CDR3 is TGTGCCAGCAGCCAAGATTGGGGAGGAACCTACGAGCAGTACTTC.

This clonotype was seen ten or more times. J is TRBJ2-1 and V is TRBV6-2 or TRBV6-3; the D call may be TRBD1 or TRBD2 (6 bases each). The germline gives CDR1 MNHEY, CDR2 SVGEGT. Trimming pared 0 bases from V and 2 bases from J, leaving 14 bases between. This CDR3 region has 17 residues. The chain's CDR3 is CASSYSLQGTPYNEQFF. CDR3 DNA sequence: TGTGCCAGCAGTTACTCGCTGCAGGGGACTCCCTACAATGAGCAGTTCTTC.

This clonotype has just a few counts. The chain employs TRBV19 and TRBJ2-3; D might be TRBD1 (6 bases). The CDR3 sequence is 16 residues long. V was cut by 3 bases and J by 2 bases, with 15 bases left in between. Germline loops: CDR1 LNHDA, CDR2 SQIVND (reference sequence). The CDR3 sequence: CASSISGGASTDTQYF. CDR3 in DNA: TGTGCCAGTAGTATCTCTGGGGGCGCTTCCACAGATACGCAGTATTTT.

This clonotype was seen ten or more times. The chain links TRBV19 to TRBJ2-1, with D maybe TRBD2 (6 bases). With 5 bases removed from V and 8 bases from J, the gap between germline ends came to 16 bases. The germline V gene has CDR1 LNHDA and CDR2 SQIVND (reference sequence). This CDR3 is built from 14 residues. The CDR3 DNA reads TGTGCCAGTAGTGCTACCGGGACTTCACATGAGCAGTTCTTC. Translating it yields CASSATGTSHEQFF.